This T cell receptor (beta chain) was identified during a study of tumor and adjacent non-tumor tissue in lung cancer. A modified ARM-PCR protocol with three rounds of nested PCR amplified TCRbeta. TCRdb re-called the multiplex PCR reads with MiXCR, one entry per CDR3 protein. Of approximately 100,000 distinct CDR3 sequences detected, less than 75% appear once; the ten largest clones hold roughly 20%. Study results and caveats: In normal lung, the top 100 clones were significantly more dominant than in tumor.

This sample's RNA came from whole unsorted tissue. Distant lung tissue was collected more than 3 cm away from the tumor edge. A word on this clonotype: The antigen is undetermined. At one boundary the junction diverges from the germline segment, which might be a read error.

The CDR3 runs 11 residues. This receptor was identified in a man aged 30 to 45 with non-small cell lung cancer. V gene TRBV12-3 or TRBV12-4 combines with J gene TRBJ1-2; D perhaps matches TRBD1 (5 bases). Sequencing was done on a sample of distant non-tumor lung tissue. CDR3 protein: CASSRGTGYTF. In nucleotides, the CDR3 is TGTGCAAGCAGTCGTGGGACCGGCTACACCTTC.